These 14 T cell receptor beta chains share one sample of origin, sequenced in a study of memory CD4+ T cells and cytomegalovirus serostatus. Single viable CD3+CD4+CD8-CD45RO+ cells were sorted as the memory CD4+ T cells. Some clones are missing from TCRdb's copy, which holds only in-frame ones; the method was immunoSEQ multiplex PCR. The table records about 61,000 clones, approximately 85% of them present only once. Material: memory CD4+ T cells from blood. These receptor sequences come from an adult in good health and CMV-seronegative.

The rearrangement links TRBV5-1 to TRBJ2-5; 9 positions match TRBD1. V was pared by 2 bases and J by 5 bases, with 10 bases of the junction left unmatched. Germline CDR1 SGHRS, CDR2 YFSETQ. The CDR3 is 16 amino acids. CDR3 protein: CASSFTGGAGYETQYF. The CDR3 nucleotides read TGCGCCAGCAGCTTCACAGGGGGCGCCGGTTATGAGACCCAGTACTTC.

The V call is TRBV7-3, the J call TRBJ1-1; no clear D. Germline V gene data show CDR1 as SGHTA and CDR2 as FQGTGA. This CDR3 has 14 amino acids. Trimming removed 5 bases at V and 1 base at J, with 11 bases between. The CDR3 spells CASSQKSGNTEAFF. The CDR3 DNA follows: TGTGCCAGCAGCCAAAAGTCCGGGAACACTGAAGCTTTCTTT.

In this sample, this clone turned up once. The chain has TRBV5-1 and TRBJ1-3, with a possible D match to TRBD1 (5 bases). V was clipped by 4 bases and J by 0 bases, with 11 bases between them. CDR3 length equals 15 residues. Germline V lookup: CDR1 SGHRS, CDR2 YFSETQ. The CDR3 here is CASSNQGNSGNTIYF. The CDR3 region has the DNA TGCGCCAGCAGCAATCAGGGTAACTCTGGAAACACCATATATTTT.

V and J are TRBV7-9 and TRBJ2-7; D assignment may be TRBD1 or TRBD2 (5 bases each). The V gene's germline CDR1 is SEHNR and CDR2 FQNEAQ (reference sequence). The CDR3 length is 14 residues. V gave up 5 bases and J gave up 2 bases, with 13 bases separating them. CDR3 sequence (DNA): TGTGCCAGCAGCCACCGGGACCCCCCCTACGAGCAGTACTTC. Its translation: CASSHRDPPYEQYF.

The chain has TRBV29-1 and TRBJ1-2, with TRBD1 matching 10 bases. This CDR3 has 12 residues. The germline V gene encodes CDR1 SQVTM and CDR2 ANQGSEA. V lost 7 bases and J lost 5; bases outside the gene matches: 4. The CDR3 DNA reads as TGCAGCGGGAGGGACAGGGGATATGGCTACACCTTC. This translates into CSGRDRGYGYTF.

The sample holds a few counts of this clone. The gene calls are TRBV29-1 and TRBJ1-5, with D uncertain. V dropped 3 bases and J dropped 7 bases, with 7 bases sitting between them. The CDR3 is made up of 11 amino acids. CDR1 is SQVTM and CDR2 is ANQGSEA in the germline V gene. CDR3 in amino acids: CSVEIRQPQHF. The CDR3 DNA reads TGCAGCGTTGAGATTAGGCAGCCCCAGCATTTT.

The chain recombines TRBV4-1 with TRBJ1-6; D is perhaps TRBD1 (6 bases). The CDR3 has 17 residues. Germline lookup yields CDR1 MGHRA and CDR2 YSYEKL. V was cut by 4 bases and J by 0 bases, with 13 bases left in between. The CDR3 here is CASSPRTASSYNSPLHF. The CDR3, as DNA: TGCGCCAGCAGCCCACGGACAGCGAGCTCCTATAATTCACCCCTCCACTTT.

This clone was seen a single time. The rearrangement joins TRBV28 to TRBJ1-2, with D possibly being TRBD1 (5 bases). The CDR3 sequence is 18 residues long. Germline lookup yields CDR1 MDHEN and CDR2 SYDVKM. V was cut by 3 bases and J by 2 bases, with 22 bases left in between. This CDR3 is CASSFTRGGGAVNYGYTF. In DNA, the CDR3 is TGTGCCAGCAGTTTCACCCGGGGGGGAGGGGCCGTCAACTATGGCTACACCTTC.

This chain uses TRBV28 with TRBJ2-2, with D possibly TRBD1 on 6 matching bases. The CDR3 sequence is 13 residues long. Trimming removed 11 bases from V and 6 bases from J, with 16 bases in between. Germline CDR1 reads MDHEN; CDR2 reads SYDVKM. The CDR3 nucleotides read TGTGCCTCTACAGGGAGTGTCTCCGGGGAGCTGTTTTTT. It specifies CASTGSVSGELFF.

The J gene is TRBJ2-7, the V gene TRBV5-5; D perhaps matches TRBD2 (6 bases). Germline V lookup: CDR1 SGHKS, CDR2 YYEKEE (reference sequence). The CDR3 has 16 amino acids. V was pared by 4 bases and J by 4 bases, with 21 bases between. The CDR3 is CASSPLEGGPLYEQYF. The CDR3 DNA follows: TGTGCCAGCAGCCCGTTGGAAGGAGGGCCTCTTTACGAGCAGTACTTC.

This clone was observed a handful of times. This chain joins TRBV6-1 and TRBJ1-1, with 7 bases identical to TRBD1. Trimming at V came to 6 bases and at J to 1 base, leaving 5 bases not matched to a gene. The germline gives CDR1 MNHNS, CDR2 SASEGT. The CDR3 extends over 14 amino acids. Here the CDR3 reads CASSYGQENTEAFF. Here the CDR3 DNA reads TGTGCCAGCAGCTACGGACAGGAGAACACTGAAGCTTTCTTT.

This clone was picked up one time. V gene TRBV6-1 combines with J gene TRBJ2-5, with a possible D match to TRBD2 (7 bases). The germline V gene has CDR1 MNHNS and CDR2 SASEGT. V lost 7 bases and J lost 5, with 17 bases in between. This CDR3 has 14 residues. The chain's CDR3 is CASTGGGSGETQYF. CDR3 sequence (DNA): TGTGCCAGCACCGGGGGCGGGAGCGGGGAGACCCAGTACTTC.

This clone came up a few times. The gene calls are TRBV1 and TRBJ1-5. TRBV1 is a pseudogene. The CDR3 length is 12 residues. The chain's CDR3 is CTSFRERQPQHF. CDR3 bases: TGCACCAGCTTTCGGGAACGGCAGCCCCAGCATTTT.

The chain links TRBV11-3 to TRBJ2-1; 10 positions match TRBD2. Germline V gene lookup returns CDR1 SGHNT and CDR2 YENEEA. The CDR3 length is 15 residues. The junction had 10 bases not matched to a gene; V was cut back by 5 bases and J by 9 bases. As DNA, the CDR3 is TGTGCCAGCAGCCCCACTAGCGGGAAACAGGGTGAGCAGTTCTTC. Its protein product is CASSPTSGKQGEQFF.